The following is a T cell receptor beta chain sequence with its context. This clone's antigen is unknown. Qualities for individual bases were not recorded, and no much larger clone is one base off. The time point label, read with the paper, signifies: pretreatment peripheral blood. A cohort of around 29 patients with locally advanced or metastatic urothelial carcinoma, treated at Memorial Sloan Kettering on a trial protocol, was included. Peripheral blood mononuclear cells were collected pretreatment and during treatment, with between 1 and 8 total time points obtained per patient. The Qiagen DNeasy Blood extraction kit was used to purify genomic DNA from total PBMCs and tumor samples. PBMCs were collected pretreatment and during treatment, and were isolated and stored as previously described. This specimen comes from a study of PD-L1 blockade in urothelial cancer (dated by TCRdb to the late 2010s). As for the study more broadly: All patients started therapy in about 2014 and received atezolizumab 1,200 mg intravenously every 3 weeks. Blood samples were analyzed at 3 weeks after treatment start (second dose) and at 6 weeks after treatment start. Progression-free survival longer than 6 months counted as durable clinical benefit, and TCR features were additionally tested against both progression-free and overall survival. In the same patients, whole exome sequencing and RNA sequencing of pretreatment tumors were performed in addition to TCR sequencing. Blood samples gave median yields of approximately 130,000 T cells and around 88,000 unique TCRs, along with a median clonality of roughly 0.08. Twenty-five of 29 patients were identified as males with urothelial cancer of bladder origin, and a prior smoking history was reported by 18 of 29 patients. Pretreatment tumor samples, along with matched peripheral blood serially collected before and after atezolizumab treatment, were subjected to TCR sequencing. The study, an exploratory multi-omic analysis, examined somatic, immune and clinical correlates of response to PD-L1 blockade with atezolizumab in urothelial cancer. Nine patients achieved durable clinical benefit and 20 did not. Pretreatment blood TCR-seq was available for twenty-nine patients, at least one posttreatment blood collection was obtained for about 25 patients, and tumor TCR-seq was available for about 25 patients. Patients had an ECOG performance status of 0 or 1 and had received between 0 and 3 prior chemotherapy regimens.

Each PCR received spiked-in synthetic TCR analog templates so that absolute template abundance could be estimated from read counts. The immunoSEQ assay was used to amplify TCRbeta CDR3 regions from genomic DNA with bias-controlled V and J gene primers. Sequencing of rearranged TCRbeta segments was done at approximately 20X coverage. The original pipeline was this. Clustering was used to correct sequencing errors, and CDR3s were annotated against IMGT so that V, D and J genes could be assigned. Downstream analyses used only productive TCRbeta rearrangements and left out out-of-frame or stop-codon sequences. Clonality was calculated as one minus the Shannon entropy normalized by the log of the number of unique productive sequences. Clones differing between time points or between blood and tumor were identified using Fisher's exact test with Benjamini-Hochberg correction, with an adjusted p below 0.01 applied as the threshold. TCRdb stores this immuneACCESS table with in-frame sequences only. Part of the clones is absent; in the studies checked, under half of the shortfall reflects unresolved V genes, and no reason is known for the rest. D and trimming were read from the DNA, whereas the V and J calls and clone size are those reported in that table. The sample table contains more than 85,000 clones; only one count was recorded for roughly 84% of them. The top ten clonotypes cover 1.5% to 2.5% of the sample.

What the work shows at the level of the full study, not this receptor alone: At 3 weeks after the start of treatment, tumor-associated TCR clones in peripheral blood had expanded more in patients with durable benefit (n ≈ 24, p = 0.022). Because the sample size was small (n ≈ 28) and many of the analyses were exploratory, the results are meant to be hypothesis-generating. Improved progression-free and overall survival was associated with having pretreatment peripheral blood TCR clonality below the median.

The cysteine opens and the phenylalanine closes a CDR3 of 17 amino acids. Here the CDR3 DNA is all that survives: 51 bases in frame from base 1. CDR1 SNHLY and CDR2 FYNNEI are derived from the germline V gene. The trim is 8 bases for V and 5 bases for J, with a gap of 24 bases between the germline ends. The sequence derives from a man in his sixties with urothelial cancer. The sequencing here drew on PBMCs, taken around atezolizumab (anti-PD-L1) treatment. The rearrangement combines TRBV2 with TRBJ1-4; tentative D gene TRBD1, with 5 bases matching. Here the CDR3 is given as CASPPGPETRGNEKLFF. The DNA reads as follows: TGTGCCAGCCCACCGGGACCTGAAACACGGGGGAATGAAAAACTGTTTTTT.